Listed below are T cell receptor beta chains from one sample, sequenced in a study of cytomegalovirus exposure and HLA in healthy donors. Here immunoSEQ multiplex PCR was the method, and the copy in TCRdb shows in-frame clones only, minus some. Here the sample spans 160,000 or so clones, roughly 90% being singletons. The material sequenced was PBMCs. These receptor sequences come from a woman aged 18-29 years in good health and CMV-seronegative. The CDR3 runs from the conserved cysteine through the conserved F or W. Fields, in order: V gene, D gene, clone size, J gene, CDR3 DNA, CDR3 protein. The D gene is left open where the match is weak. Not every row has a clone size; where given, it reads once, few, many or a size class.

>TRBV6-6|-|once|TRBJ2-1
TGTGCCAGCAGCCCGCTCCCTGTAGTGTCCCGTGAGCAGTTCTTC
CASSPLPVVSREQFF
>TRBV18|TRBD1|-|TRBJ1-1
TGTGCCAGCTCATCGGGGGGCGGTGAGGGACAGGGGACCACTGAAGCTTTCTTT
CASSSGGGEGQGTTEAFF
>TRBV28|-|-|TRBJ1-3
TGTGCCAGCAGCCCCATGTCAAACACCATATATTTT
CASSPMSNTIYF
>TRBV7-9|-|-|TRBJ2-3
TGTGCCAGCACCACTAGACTTCGCACAGATACGCAGTATTTT
CASTTRLRTDTQYF
>TRBV7-9|-|once|TRBJ2-7
TGTGCCAGCAGCTTTTCAGGGTACGAGCAGTACTTC
CASSFSGYEQYF
>TRBV27|-|-|TRBJ1-6
TGTGCCAGCAGTTTAAGGCGGGACTGGACAATTCGGGAATATTCACCCCTCCACTTT
CASSLRRDWTIREYSPLHF
>TRBV5-1|-|-|TRBJ1-1
TGCGCCAGCAGCCTGGATGTCGGGGATGAAGCTTTCTTT
CASSLDVGDEAFF
>TRBV7-9|-|-|TRBJ1-4
TGTGCCAGCAGCTTACCTCAGAATGAAAAACTGTTTTTT
CASSLPQNEKLFF
>TRBV28|-|-|TRBJ1-2
TGTGCCAGCACCTGGGGGGGGAGGAACTATGGCTACACCTTC
CASTWGGRNYGYTF
>TRBV7-9|TRBD1|few|TRBJ1-3
TGTGCCAGCAGCCGGGACAGCCCAAACACCATATATTTT
CASSRDSPNTIYF
>TRBV5-1|TRBD1|-|TRBJ1-1
TGCGCCAGCAGCGAGCAGGGGGCGGGCGCTGAAGCTTTCTTT
CASSEQGAGAEAFF
>TRBV6-1|-|-|TRBJ2-7
TGTGCCAGCAGTGACGAGGAGCGGGCCTACGAGCAGTACTTC
CASSDEERAYEQYF
>TRBV5-1|TRBD2|-|TRBJ2-7
TGCGCCAGCAGCTTGACGGACGCGGGGGGCTACGAGCAGTACTTC
CASSLTDAGGYEQYF
>TRBV27|-|-|TRBJ1-5
TGTGCCAGCAGTTTAGGGGGAGGGCAGCCCCAGCATTTT
CASSLGGGQPQHF
>TRBV5-1|TRBD2|-|TRBJ2-5
TGCGCCAGCAGCTTGGCGGGACTAGCGGGGATGGAGACCCAGTACTTC
CASSLAGLAGMETQYF
>TRBV18|-|few|TRBJ2-3
TGTGCCAGCTCACCACTCTCGGGACACACAGATACGCAGTATTTT
CASSPLSGHTDTQYF
>TRBV5-1|TRBD1|-|TRBJ2-7
TGCGCCAGCAGCTATGGGACAGGGGCCGGCGAGCAGTACTTC
CASSYGTGAGEQYF
>TRBV4-2|-|-|TRBJ2-3
TGTGCCAGCAGCCAACCCCAGGGGTGGGGCACAGATACGCAGTATTTT
CASSQPQGWGTDTQYF
>TRBV14|-|-|TRBJ1-5
TGTGCCAGCAGCCAAGTAGGCTCGAGGTGGGGAGTTAGCAATCAGCCCCAGCATTTT
CASSQVGSRWGVSNQPQHF
>TRBV28|TRBD2|-|TRBJ2-2
TGTGCCAGCAGTGGACTAGCGGCGAACACCGGGGAGCTGTTTTTT
CASSGLAANTGELFF
>TRBV2|-|-|TRBJ2-5
TGTGCCAGCCGAATAATGAGAGGTCAGGGAGGCGAAGAGACCCAGTACTTC
CASRIMRGQGGEETQYF
>TRBV28|-|-|TRBJ2-6
TGTGCCAGCAGTTTGGTACAGTCTGGGGCCAACGTCCTGACTTTC
CASSLVQSGANVLTF
>TRBV28|TRBD1|-|TRBJ2-7
TGTGCCAGCACCATCCAGGGGGACTCCTACGAGCAGTACTTC
CASTIQGDSYEQYF
>TRBV5-6|-|-|TRBJ1-1
TGTGCCAGCAGCTTGGTACGGGGGAACACTGAAGCTTTCTTT
CASSLVRGNTEAFF
>TRBV29-1|-|-|TRBJ2-5
TGCAGCGTTGGACGGGGGGCTTTACCTCAAGAGACCCAGTACTTC
CSVGRGALPQETQYF
>TRBV11-3|TRBD2|-|TRBJ2-2
TGTGCCAGCAGCTTAGGTTCAGGACTAGCGACCGGGGAGCTGTTTTTT
CASSLGSGLATGELFF
>TRBV12-5|-|-|TRBJ1-5
TGTGCTAGTGGTTTTGGGCATAGCAATCAGCCCCAGCATTTT
CASGFGHSNQPQHF
>TRBV28|TRBD2|-|TRBJ2-1
TGTGCCAGCAGCTATAGCGGGAGTAGGCATGAGCAGTTCTTC
CASSYSGSRHEQFF
>TRBV4-1|TRBD2|-|TRBJ2-7
TGCGCCAGCAGCCCGGGGGGGGCTAGCGGGAATCACGAGCAGTACTTC
CASSPGGASGNHEQYF
>TRBV7-9|TRBD2|-|TRBJ2-7
TGTGCCAGCAGCTTAGAAGGCGGGGGGGCCTTCGAGCAGTACTTC
CASSLEGGGAFEQYF
>TRBV10-3|-|-|TRBJ1-2
TGTGCCATCACCGCCACAGGGAGAGATGGCTACACCTTC
CAITATGRDGYTF
>TRBV11-2|-|-|TRBJ2-5
TGTGCCAGCAGCTTAACTAGGCCCCAAGAGACCCAGTACTTC
CASSLTRPQETQYF
>TRBV4-1|-|-|TRBJ1-2
TGCGCCAGCAGCCAAGGGCCAGGTAATTCCTATGGCTACACCTTC
CASSQGPGNSYGYTF
>TRBV9|TRBD2|-|TRBJ2-5
TGTGCCAGCAGCACAGGACTAGCGAGTGCAGAGACCCAGTACTTC
CASSTGLASAETQYF
>TRBV28|TRBD1|-|TRBJ1-2
TGTGCCAGCAGTGGGACAGGCTATGGCTACACCTTC
CASSGTGYGYTF
>TRBV19|-|-|TRBJ1-2
TGTGCCAGTAGTATACGGAACTATGGCTACACCTTC
CASSIRNYGYTF
>TRBV6-1|-|-|TRBJ1-2
TGTGCCAGCAGTCCGGGGTACTATGGCTACACCTTC
CASSPGYYGYTF
>TRBV9|TRBD1|-|TRBJ1-1
TGTGCCAGCAGCGTCAGGGGGCAGAGTAACACTGAAGCTTTCTTT
CASSVRGQSNTEAFF